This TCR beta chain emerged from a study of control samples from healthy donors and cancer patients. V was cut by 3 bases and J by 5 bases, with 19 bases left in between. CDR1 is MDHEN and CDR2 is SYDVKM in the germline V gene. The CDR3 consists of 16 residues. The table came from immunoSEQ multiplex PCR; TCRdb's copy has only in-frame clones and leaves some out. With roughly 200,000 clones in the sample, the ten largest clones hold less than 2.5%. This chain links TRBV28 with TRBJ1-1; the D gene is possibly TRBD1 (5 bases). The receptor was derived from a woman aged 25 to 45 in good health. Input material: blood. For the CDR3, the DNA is TGTGCCAGCAGTTTTTCGAGGGGAATAAGCCGGACTGAAGCTTTCTTT. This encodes CASSFSRGISRTEAFF.